The rows below give T cell receptor beta chains drawn from one sample of a study of human T cells and chemical hapten exposure. A single record per CDR3 protein comes from TCRdb applying MiXCR to the RACE reads. The sample shows about 200,000 distinct CDR3 sequences, around 25% of them seen only once. The input for sequencing was whole blood, taken in connection with sensitization to the hapten diphenylcyclopropenone (DPC). These receptors were obtained from a woman between 35 and 50 years old with alopecia areata. Some clones in this sample may be carry-over from other donors' samples. The CDR3 runs from the conserved cysteine through the conserved F or W. A D gene is named only where the DNA matches it firmly. The size field is filled for only some rows; it gives once, few, many or a size class.

>TRBD2|TRBJ2-1|16|TRBV20-1|NA
CSAGPRAGDPYNEQFF
TGCAGTGCTGGACCGCGGGCGGGAGACCCCTACAATGAGCAGTTCTTC
>TRBD1|TRBJ1-1|14|TRBV5-1|few
CASSQDRGITEAFF
TGCGCCAGCAGCCAGGACAGGGGAATAACTGAAGCTTTCTTT
>NA|TRBJ1-1|13|TRBV6-5|NA
CASSLNRELEAFF
TGTGCCAGCAGTCTCAACCGGGAGTTAGAAGCTTTCTTT
>NA|TRBJ1-6|14|TRBV4-1|few
CASSYREGDSPLHF
TGCGCCAGCAGTTACAGGGAGGGGGATTCACCCCTCCACTTT
>NA|TRBJ2-1|15|TRBV4-1|many
CASSRPGSSYNEQFF
TGCGCCAGCAGTCGTCCGGGGAGCTCCTACAATGAGCAGTTCTTC
>NA|TRBJ2-1|14|TRBV7-2|many
CASSFRWGDNEQFF
TGTGCCAGCAGCTTCCGCTGGGGGGACAATGAGCAGTTCTTC
>TRBD1|TRBJ2-7|14|TRBV9|many
CASSVGDRAYEQYF
TGTGCCAGCAGCGTAGGAGACAGGGCCTACGAGCAGTACTTC
>NA|TRBJ1-1|15|TRBV5-1|NA
CASSLDYGGDTEAFF
TGCGCCAGCAGCTTGGACTACGGGGGGGACACTGAAGCTTTCTTT
>TRBD2|TRBJ2-7|16|TRBV20-1|NA
CSARDLLAGGPYEQYF
TGCAGTGCTAGAGACCTACTAGCGGGAGGCCCCTACGAGCAGTACTTC
>TRBD2|TRBJ2-5|14|TRBV20-1|NA
CSASVSGGQETQYF
TGCAGTGCTAGCGTTAGCGGGGGCCAAGAGACCCAGTACTTC
>TRBD1|TRBJ1-1|16|TRBV6-2/TRBV6-3|few
CASSYLLGTGDTEAFF
TGTGCCAGCAGTTATTTGTTGGGCACAGGGGACACTGAAGCTTTCTTT
>TRBD2|TRBJ2-2|16|TRBV5-6|NA
CASSLDPAGLGRELFF
TGTGCCAGCAGCTTGGATCCAGCGGGGTTAGGTCGGGAGCTGTTTTTT
>NA|TRBJ1-2|16|TRBV6-2/TRBV6-3|few
CASSYSSIGGLAGYTF
TGTGCCAGCAGTTACTCCTCTATCGGAGGGCTCGCGGGCTACACCTTC
>NA|TRBJ1-5|12|TRBV27|NA
CASSAINQPQHF
TGTGCCAGCAGTGCTATCAATCAGCCCCAGCATTTT
>TRBD2|TRBJ2-5|14|TRBV9|few
CASSAASGQETQYF
TGTGCCAGCAGCGCTGCTAGCGGACAAGAGACCCAGTACTTC
>TRBD2|TRBJ2-1|15|TRBV6-5|NA
CASRRSGGSYNEQFF
TGTGCCAGCAGGCGGAGCGGGGGCTCCTACAATGAGCAGTTCTTC
>NA|TRBJ2-1|15|TRBV20-1|NA
CSALTGQLSYNEQFF
TGCAGTGCACTCACGGGACAACTCTCCTACAATGAGCAGTTCTTC
>NA|TRBJ1-5|14|TRBV20-1|NA
CSAPRGRGNQPQHF
TGCAGTGCTCCTAGAGGGAGGGGGAATCAGCCCCAGCATTTT
>NA|TRBJ2-4|15|TRBV29-1|NA
CSVAEGSTAKNIQYF
TGCAGCGTTGCGGAGGGGAGCACAGCCAAAAACATTCAGTACTTC
>NA|TRBJ1-6|13|TRBV20-1|NA
CSASLTANSPLHF
TGCAGTGCGAGCTTAACAGCGAACTCACCCCTCCACTTT
>TRBD1|TRBJ1-3|13|TRBV20-1|NA
CSASQGAGNTIYF
TGCAGTGCTAGTCAGGGGGCTGGAAACACCATATATTTT
>NA|TRBJ2-5|12|TRBV18|many
CASSTVQETQYF
TGTGCCAGCTCAACTGTCCAAGAGACCCAGTACTTC
>TRBD1|TRBJ2-7|15|TRBV5-1|NA
CASHPGQGRVDEQYF
TGCGCCAGCCATCCGGGACAGGGGCGAGTGGACGAGCAGTACTTC
>NA|TRBJ1-2|11|TRBV6-2/TRBV6-3|NA
CASSDSYGYTF
TGTGCCAGCAGTGACTCCTATGGCTACACCTTC
>TRBD1|TRBJ2-2|15|TRBV10-3|NA
CAIRSTGVNTGELFF
TGTGCCATCAGGTCGACAGGGGTGAACACCGGGGAGCTGTTTTTT
>NA|TRBJ1-2|14|TRBV5-1|NA
CASSSRRTDYGYTF
TGCGCCAGCAGCTCAAGGCGGACAGATTATGGCTACACCTTC
>TRBD2|TRBJ2-3|15|TRBV28|few
CASSHAGTRSDTQYF
TGTGCCAGCAGTCACGCCGGGACTAGATCGGATACGCAGTATTTT
>NA|TRBJ2-1|14|TRBV6-6|few
CASNGRRSYNEQFF
TGTGCCAGCAACGGACGGCGCTCCTACAATGAGCAGTTCTTC
>TRBD1|TRBJ2-7|13|TRBV18|few
CASFRDRAGEQYF
TGTGCCAGCTTTAGGGACAGGGCTGGAGAGCAGTACTTC
>TRBD1|TRBJ2-7|16|TRBV6-1|few
CASSLKPGQGAYEQYF
TGTGCCAGCAGCCTAAAACCGGGACAGGGGGCTTACGAGCAGTACTTC
>TRBD1|TRBJ2-6|14|TRBV2|NA
CASSEQGQGVDMAF
TGTGCCAGCAGTGAACAGGGACAGGGGGTCGACATGGCTTTC
>TRBD2|TRBJ2-1|15|TRBV11-2|many
CASSLSTGGNNEQFF
TGTGCCAGCAGCTTAAGTACGGGAGGGAACAATGAGCAGTTCTTC
>NA|TRBJ2-2|13|TRBV2|few
CASSELEAGELFF
TGTGCCAGCAGTGAACTAGAGGCCGGGGAGCTGTTTTTT
>TRBD1|TRBJ1-1|13|TRBV20-1|NA
CSAPPGGKTEAFF
TGCAGTGCTCCCCCAGGGGGCAAAACTGAAGCTTTCTTT
>TRBD2|TRBJ2-2|15|TRBV11-2|many
CASSLESGSNGELFF
TGTGCCAGCAGCTTAGAAAGCGGGAGTAACGGGGAGCTGTTTTTT
>TRBD1|TRBJ2-1|14|TRBV29-1|NA
CSARQGASYNEQFF
TGCAGCGCACGACAGGGGGCGTCCTACAATGAGCAGTTCTTC
>TRBD1|TRBJ2-7|16|TRBV20-1|few
CSARSPAGTGSSEQYF
TGCAGTGCTAGATCCCCGGCGGGGACAGGGTCCTCCGAGCAGTACTTC
>TRBD2|TRBJ2-2|19|TRBV5-6|NA
CASSFGLAGTWGNTGELFF
TGTGCCAGCAGCTTTGGACTAGCGGGAACCTGGGGGAACACCGGGGAGCTGTTTTTT
>TRBD2|TRBJ2-7|15|TRBV7-2|NA
CASSGGGRSSYEQYF
TGTGCCAGCAGTGGGGGCGGGAGGTCCTCCTACGAGCAGTACTTC
>TRBD1|TRBJ2-5|15|TRBV6-1|NA
CASSGGQGGQETQYF
TGTGCCAGCAGTGGGGGACAGGGCGGCCAAGAGACCCAGTACTTC
>TRBD2|TRBJ2-7|15|TRBV7-7|NA
CASSEGLAGTYEQYF
TGTGCTAGCAGCGAAGGACTAGCGGGAACCTACGAGCAGTACTTC
>TRBD2|TRBJ2-5|15|TRBV20-1|NA
CSARYTSGGQETQYF
TGCAGTGCTAGATACACTAGCGGGGGACAAGAGACCCAGTACTTC
>TRBD2|TRBJ2-5|16|TRBV7-9|many
CASSSTSGRAEETQYF
TGTGCCAGCAGCTCGACTAGCGGGAGGGCCGAAGAGACCCAGTACTTC
>NA|TRBJ2-1|15|TRBV20-1|few
CSALYPGQAVYEQFF
TGCAGTGCTCTTTACCCGGGACAAGCTGTGTATGAGCAGTTCTTC
>TRBD1|TRBJ2-7|15|TRBV28|many
CASSLAGTGSYEQYF
TGTGCCAGCAGTCTCGCCGGGACAGGCTCCTACGAGCAGTACTTC
>TRBD2|TRBJ2-7|14|TRBV19|NA
CASRGPAGVYEQYF
TGTGCCAGTAGAGGCCCAGCGGGAGTGTACGAGCAGTACTTC
>NA|TRBJ1-6|13|TRBV27|few
CASQEGIGSPLHF
TGTGCCAGCCAGGAAGGAATTGGTTCACCCCTCCACTTT
>TRBD2|TRBJ2-7|14|TRBV27|NA
CASSLSAGVGEQYF
TGTGCCAGCAGTTTATCCGCGGGAGTGGGCGAGCAGTACTTC
>NA|TRBJ2-5|16|TRBV6-2/TRBV6-3|NA
CASRPLGGSGQETQYF
TGTGCCAGCCGACCGCTAGGAGGGAGTGGCCAAGAGACCCAGTACTTC
>NA|TRBJ2-7|11|TRBV27|few
CASSVGVEQYF
TGTGCCAGCAGTGTCGGGGTGGAGCAGTACTTC
>TRBD2|TRBJ2-5|14|TRBV18|NA
CASSPGTSVETQYF
TGTGCCAGCTCACCCGGGACTAGCGTAGAGACCCAGTACTTC
>NA|TRBJ1-1|12|TRBV6-1|NA
CASGQSGAEAFF
TGTGCCAGCGGACAGTCGGGGGCTGAAGCTTTCTTT
>TRBD2|TRBJ2-7|17|TRBV7-8|NA
CASSFTGTSGRSYEQYF
TGTGCCAGCAGCTTTACCGGGACTAGCGGGAGATCTTACGAGCAGTACTTC
>NA|TRBJ1-3|10|TRBV10-3|few
CAIRTDTIYF
TGTGCCATCCGGACAGACACCATATATTTT
>NA|TRBJ2-7|13|TRBV27|NA
CASSTRGAYEQYF
TGTGCCAGCAGCACTCGGGGCGCCTACGAGCAGTACTTC